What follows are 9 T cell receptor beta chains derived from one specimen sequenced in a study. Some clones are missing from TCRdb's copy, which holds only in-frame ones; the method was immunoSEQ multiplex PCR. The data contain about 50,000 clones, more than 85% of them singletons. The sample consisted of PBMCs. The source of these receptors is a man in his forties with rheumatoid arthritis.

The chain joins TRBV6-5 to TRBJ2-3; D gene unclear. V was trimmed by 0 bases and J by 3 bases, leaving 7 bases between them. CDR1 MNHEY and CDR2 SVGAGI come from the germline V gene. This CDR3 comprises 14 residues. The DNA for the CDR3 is TGTGCCAGCAGTTACTCACCGGGTACAGATACGCAGTATTTT. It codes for CASSYSPGTDTQYF.

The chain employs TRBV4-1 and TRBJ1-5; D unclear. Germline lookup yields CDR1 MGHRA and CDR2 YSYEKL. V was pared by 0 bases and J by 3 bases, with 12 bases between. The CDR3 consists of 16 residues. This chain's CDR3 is CASSQESGYLNQPQHF. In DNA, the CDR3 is TGCGCCAGCAGCCAAGAGAGCGGCTATCTCAATCAGCCCCAGCATTTT.

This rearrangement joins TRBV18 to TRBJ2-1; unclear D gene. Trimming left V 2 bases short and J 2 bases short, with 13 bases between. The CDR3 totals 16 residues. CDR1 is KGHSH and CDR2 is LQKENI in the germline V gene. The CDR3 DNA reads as TGTGCCAGCTCACCATTTAAGGACCCAACCTACAATGAGCAGTTCTTC. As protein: CASSPFKDPTYNEQFF.

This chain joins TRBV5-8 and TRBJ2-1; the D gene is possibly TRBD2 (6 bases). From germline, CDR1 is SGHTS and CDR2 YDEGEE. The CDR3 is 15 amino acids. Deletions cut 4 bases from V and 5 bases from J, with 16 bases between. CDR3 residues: CASSPRGAPHNEQFF. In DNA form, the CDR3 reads TGTGCCAGCAGCCCGCGGGGCGCCCCCCACAATGAGCAGTTCTTC.

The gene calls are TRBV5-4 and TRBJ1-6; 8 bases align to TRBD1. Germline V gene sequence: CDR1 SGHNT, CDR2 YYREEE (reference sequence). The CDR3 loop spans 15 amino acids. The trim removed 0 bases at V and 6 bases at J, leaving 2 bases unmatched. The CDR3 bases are TGTGCCAGCAGCTTGGGAACAGGGGGTAATTCACCCCTCCACTTT. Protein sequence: CASSLGTGGNSPLHF.

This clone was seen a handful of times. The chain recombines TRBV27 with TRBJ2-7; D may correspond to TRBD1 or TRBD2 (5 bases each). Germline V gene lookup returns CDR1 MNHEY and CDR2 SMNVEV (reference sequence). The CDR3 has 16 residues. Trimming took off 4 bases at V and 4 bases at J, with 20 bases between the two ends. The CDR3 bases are TGTGCCAGCAGTTCCGCGGCAGGGCGAGGGATGTACGAGCAGTACTTC. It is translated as CASSSAAGRGMYEQYF.

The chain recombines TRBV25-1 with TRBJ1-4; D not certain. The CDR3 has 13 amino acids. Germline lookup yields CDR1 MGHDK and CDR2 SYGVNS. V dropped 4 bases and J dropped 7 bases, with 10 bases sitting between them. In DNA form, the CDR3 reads TGTGCCAGCAGTGCCCCCCCCGTTGAAAAACTGTTTTTT. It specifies CASSAPPVEKLFF.

Here the CDR3 DNA reads TGTGCCAGCAGCTGGACTAGGGGGGCTGGGGAGCAGTACTTC. Residues: CASSWTRGAGEQYF. The chain recombines TRBV11-2 with TRBJ2-7; D perhaps matches TRBD2 (7 bases). The germline V gene encodes CDR1 SGHAT and CDR2 FQNNGV. Trimming removed 4 bases from V and 7 bases from J, with 17 bases in between. The CDR3 has 14 amino acids.

The CDR3 reads CASSQQVANTEAFF. The DNA of the CDR3 is TGTGCCAGCAGCCAACAGGTGGCGAACACTGAAGCTTTCTTT. The chain has TRBV7-9 and TRBJ1-1; weak D call: TRBD1 (5 bases). The CDR3 runs to 14 residues. Germline values: CDR1 SEHNR, CDR2 FQNEAQ (reference sequence). The V end lost 5 bases, the J end lost 1 base, and 11 bases lay between the germline ends.